The subject of this entry is one T cell receptor beta chain. The antigen remains undetermined. The assay was carried out at the deep level. Profiled with immunoSEQ multiplex PCR; TCRdb holds only in-frame clones, not every one. The table includes about 1.1 million clones, 60% to 80% detected once. This sample is drawn from a study of shared clonotypes between healthy human individuals. Study conclusions and caveats: Few donors restricted represented genetic and exposure-history diversity.

CD4+ cells underwent separation, giving CD45RA+ naive and CD45RA-negative memory subsets. This CDR3 comprises 13 residues. Germline CDR1 SEHNR, CDR2 FQNEAQ (reference sequence). With V trimmed by 8 bases and J by 15 bases, 12 bases remained unmatched. The V and J genes are TRBV7-9 and TRBJ2-1, with TRBD2 identical over 11 bases. This TCR came from a man younger than 35 in good health. Some clones in this sample may be carry-over from other donors' samples. Sequencing was carried out using memory CD4+ T cells from PBMCs. As for subset: CD45RA-negative fraction. The CDR3: CASRHSGTSGSFF. CDR3 coding DNA: TGTGCCAGCCGACATTCCGGGACTAGCGGCTCGTTCTTC. The whole variable domain, remainder taken from reference TRBV7-9 and TRBJ2-1, is DTGVSQNPRHKITKRGQNVTFRCDPISEHNRLYWYRQTLGQGPEFLTYFQNEAQLEKSRLLSDRFSAERPKGSFSTLEIQRTEQGDSAMYLCASRHSGTSGSFFGPGTRLTVL.